These T cell receptor beta chains were read from a single sample in a study of cytomegalovirus exposure and HLA in healthy donors. The repertoire was sequenced with immunoSEQ multiplex PCR; TCRdb's copy has only in-frame clones and lacks some. The sample yields 150,000 to 200,000 clones, about 81% seen once. Sequenced: PBMCs. These TCRs come from a middle-aged man in good health and CMV-seronegative. Both conserved end residues are part of each CDR3. D genes are given only for firm matches. For some rows the clone size is stated as once, few or many, or as a class when expanded; others skip it.

V	D	size	J	DNA	CDR3
TRBV9	TRBD1	once	TRBJ2-5	TGTGCCAGCAGCGGTTACAGGGGTCCTCAAGAGACCCAGTACTTC	CASSGYRGPQETQYF
TRBV4-1	.	.	TRBJ2-7	TGCGCCAGCAGCCAAGCTTCAGTGAACGAGCAGTACTTC	CASSQASVNEQYF
TRBV5-5	.	.	TRBJ1-4	TGTGCCAGCAGCTTGGGTTCCGTAGCCGGAAGGGAAAAACTGTTTTTT	CASSLGSVAGREKLFF
TRBV9	.	few	TRBJ1-2	TGTGCCAGCAGCAAGCAGGGCTATGGCTACACCTTC	CASSKQGYGYTF
TRBV4-2	TRBD1	once	TRBJ1-4	TGTGCCAGCAGCCGGACAGGGGGAGATGAAAAACTGTTTTTT	CASSRTGGDEKLFF
TRBV4-3	TRBD2	.	TRBJ2-1	TGCGCCAGCAGCCGCCGGACTAGTTCCGAGGCAGAGGGCAAAAATGAGCAGTTCTTC	CASSRRTSSEAEGKNEQFF
TRBV9	.	.	TRBJ1-1	TGTGCCAGCAGCCCAGACGGGGGTCGGAACACTGAAGCTTTCTTT	CASSPDGGRNTEAFF
TRBV5-1	.	.	TRBJ2-2	TGCGCCAGCAGCTTGCGGCGGGGTGGGGCCGGGGAGCTGTTTTTT	CASSLRRGGAGELFF
TRBV7-9	.	.	TRBJ2-7	TGTGCCAGCAGCTTATTATCCGAGCAGTACTTC	CASSLLSEQYF
TRBV9	.	.	TRBJ2-7	TGTGCCAGCAGCGTAGGTGCTAGTTTCCACGAGCAGTACTTC	CASSVGASFHEQYF
TRBV19	TRBD1	.	TRBJ1-2	TGTGCCAGTAGTATTGGACAGGATTATGGCTACACCTTC	CASSIGQDYGYTF
TRBV30	TRBD1	.	TRBJ1-5	TGTGCCTGGAGGGGTCCCGGGACAGGGCTATTCCTGCATTTT	CAWRGPGTGLFLHF
TRBV19	TRBD1	.	TRBJ1-2	TGTGCCAGCAACGACAGGGGGCGCTCGGGCTACACCTTC	CASNDRGRSGYTF
TRBV6-4	TRBD2	.	TRBJ2-1	TGTGCCAGCAGTGCGGCGGGAGCTACGGATGAGCAGTTCTTC	CASSAAGATDEQFF
TRBV7-9	.	.	TRBJ2-1	TGTGCCAGCAGCTCCCCGGGAACCAGCAATGAGCAGTTCTTC	CASSSPGTSNEQFF
TRBV27	TRBD1	.	TRBJ2-7	TGTGCCAGCAGCCGACAGGGGGCCTCCTACGAGCAGTACTTC	CASSRQGASYEQYF
TRBV27	TRBD1	.	TRBJ1-1	TGTGCCAGCAGTCCCGGGACAGGGGGGAAGTACACTGAAGCTTTCTTT	CASSPGTGGKYTEAFF
TRBV7-7	TRBD1	.	TRBJ1-4	TGTGCTAGCAGCCCCGGGACAGGGAATAATGAAAAACTGTTTTTT	CASSPGTGNNEKLFF
TRBV27	TRBD1	once	TRBJ2-7	TGTGCCAGCAGTTTTCGGACCGAACAGGGGTGGCCCTACGAGCAGTACTTC	CASSFRTEQGWPYEQYF
TRBV5-1	TRBD1	.	TRBJ1-2	TGCGCCAGCAGCTCAGGGACAGCTCGAAGTAACTATGGCTACACCTTC	CASSSGTARSNYGYTF
TRBV28	TRBD1	.	TRBJ2-3	TGTGCCAGCAGGACAGGGGGCGCCTCAGATACGCAGTATTTT	CASRTGGASDTQYF
TRBV11-3	TRBD1	.	TRBJ1-1	TGTGCCAGCAGCCCCCGGACAGGGGCAGCTTTCTTT	CASSPRTGAAFF
TRBV10-3	TRBD2	.	TRBJ2-3	TGTGCCATCAGTGAGTCTGGGACTAGCGGGAGAAGCACAGATACGCAGTATTTT	CAISESGTSGRSTDTQYF
TRBV7-9	.	.	TRBJ2-7	TGTGCCAGCAGCTCCGGGGGATCGGGGAACTCCTACGAGCAGTACTTC	CASSSGGSGNSYEQYF
TRBV27	.	.	TRBJ2-3	TGTGCCAGCAGTTTAGAGGATACGCAGTATTTT	CASSLEDTQYF
TRBV7-8	.	.	TRBJ2-7	TGTGCCAGCAGCTTACCCGGACAGCTTGTGGGAAGGGACGAGCAGTACTTC	CASSLPGQLVGRDEQYF
TRBV4-2	TRBD2	.	TRBJ2-2	TGTGCCAGCAGCCCCGAACCCCAACTAGCGGGAGGCCGCGGGGAGCTGTTTTTT	CASSPEPQLAGGRGELFF
TRBV11-1	TRBD1	once	TRBJ2-3	TGTGCCAGCAGCCTACTAGACGGGGGACAGGGCCTCACAGATACGCAGTATTTT	CASSLLDGGQGLTDTQYF
TRBV19	TRBD2	.	TRBJ2-7	TGTGCCAGTAGTATGGCTAGCGGGAGTGTCTACGAGCAGTACTTC	CASSMASGSVYEQYF
TRBV7-8	.	.	TRBJ2-7	TGTGCCAGCAGTCCCAGGGGACGGCCCGGATCCTACGAGCAGTACTTC	CASSPRGRPGSYEQYF
TRBV19	.	.	TRBJ1-5	TGTGCCAGTAGTAGTCTGATAGGGGCCTCCAGGGCGACGACCAATCAGCCCCAGCATTTT	CASSSLIGASRATTNQPQHF
TRBV5-4	.	.	TRBJ2-5	TGTGCCAGCAGCTTGAGGACAGCCCAAGAGACCCAGTACTTC	CASSLRTAQETQYF
TRBV5-5	TRBD2	once	TRBJ2-2	TGTGCCAGCAGCTTAGGACTAGCGGGAGGGCCCGGGGAGCTGTTTTTT	CASSLGLAGGPGELFF
TRBV10-2	TRBD2	.	TRBJ2-5	TGCGCCAGCAGTGATGGGGCGGGGGGGCAGGAGACCCAGTACTTC	CASSDGAGGQETQYF
TRBV6-1	.	.	TRBJ2-7	TGTGCCACCGGGGACATCTACGAGCAGTACTTC	CATGDIYEQYF
TRBV7-6	.	.	TRBJ1-1	TGTGCCAGCAGCCCCACGACAGCCGAAGGCACTGAAGCTTTCTTT	CASSPTTAEGTEAFF
TRBV7-3	.	few	TRBJ1-1	TGTGCCAGCAGCTTATCTGCGGGAGGGAGCACTGAAGCTTTCTTT	CASSLSAGGSTEAFF
TRBV11-3	TRBD2	once	TRBJ2-1	TGTGCCAGCAGCTTTTTGACTAGCGGGTACAATGAGCAGTTCTTC	CASSFLTSGYNEQFF
TRBV30	.	few	TRBJ1-2	TGTGCCTGGAGAAGGACAGACCCGCGGGACTATGGCTACACCTTC	CAWRRTDPRDYGYTF
TRBV19	.	.	TRBJ1-5	TGTGCCAGTAGTAGGGACAACGATCAGCCCCAGCATTTT	CASSRDNDQPQHF
TRBV4-2	TRBD1	.	TRBJ1-4	TGTGCCAGCAGCCCTAAGACAGGGGGCTTTGGGACTAATGAAAAACTGTTTTTT	CASSPKTGGFGTNEKLFF
TRBV9	TRBD2	.	TRBJ2-1	TGTGCCAGCAGCGTAGTCCCAGGGACTAGCGGGAGATGGAATGAGCAGTTCTTC	CASSVVPGTSGRWNEQFF
TRBV7-3	.	.	TRBJ2-2	TGTGCCAGCAGCCCGTACGTCCTAACGGGAAGTAGTACCGGGGAGCTGTTTTTT	CASSPYVLTGSSTGELFF
TRBV9	TRBD1	.	TRBJ1-2	TGTGCCAGCAGCGCCGGGACAGGGGGCAGCTATGGCTACACCTTC	CASSAGTGGSYGYTF
TRBV6-1	.	.	TRBJ1-5	TGTGCCAGCTGGAGGGGTACCTTCAATCAGCCCCAGCATTTT	CASWRGTFNQPQHF
TRBV6-5	.	.	TRBJ1-5	TGTGCCAGCAGTTACGAGGGTGGGATCAATCAGCCCCAGCATTTT	CASSYEGGINQPQHF
TRBV7-6	.	.	TRBJ1-5	TGTGCCAGCAGCTTACAGGCCAATCAGCCCCAGCATTTT	CASSLQANQPQHF
TRBV4-3	.	.	TRBJ2-1	TGCGCCAGCAGCCAAGATCTCCCGCTAGCGTACAATGAGCAGTTCTTC	CASSQDLPLAYNEQFF
TRBV6-5	.	.	TRBJ1-1	TGTGCCAGCAGTTACCTCTGGACACCAACCGAAGCTTTCTTT	CASSYLWTPTEAFF
TRBV5-1	.	.	TRBJ2-1	TGCGCCAGCAGCTTGGGAGCCCGCGCCTACAATGAGCAGTTCTTC	CASSLGARAYNEQFF
TRBV5-6	.	.	TRBJ1-4	TGTGCCAGCAGCACCTTCGACATAAGAGGGGGAGCTCTGTTTTTT	CASSTFDIRGGALFF
TRBV9	TRBD2	.	TRBJ2-2	TGTGCCAGCAGAGGACTAGCCAACACCGGGGAGCTGTTTTTT	CASRGLANTGELFF
TRBV11-3	.	.	TRBJ1-1	TGTGCCAGCAGCAGGAGGAACACTGAAGCTTTCTTT	CASSRRNTEAFF
TRBV11-2	.	.	TRBJ2-2	TGTGCCAGCAGCTTACGAGGGCTAAATCTGAACACCGGGGAGCTGTTTTTT	CASSLRGLNLNTGELFF
TRBV18	.	once	TRBJ1-5	TGTGCCAGCTCACCGAAACAGGCACATCAGCCCCAGCATTTT	CASSPKQAHQPQHF
TRBV15	.	.	TRBJ2-7	TGTGCCACCAGCAGAGCCGGCAGGTCCCACCCGCCCTACGAGCAGTACTTC	CATSRAGRSHPPYEQYF
TRBV2	TRBD2	.	TRBJ2-2	TGTGCCAGCAGGCGGACTAGCGGGGTCAACACCGGGGAGCTGTTTTTT	CASRRTSGVNTGELFF
TRBV7-9	.	.	TRBJ1-2	TGTGCCAGCAGCTTACGTACAGGTCCACTGCCGGAGGGCTACACCTTC	CASSLRTGPLPEGYTF